The entry that follows covers one T cell receptor beta chain sequence. The antigen remains undetermined. One entry per CDR3 protein, called by TCRdb with MiXCR from the 5' RACE reads. Of about 470,000 distinct CDR3 sequences detected, approximately 23% appear once; the ten largest clones hold approximately 12%. The data originate from a study of T-cell memory formation after mild COVID-19. In the study overall: Most TCR clusters belonged to a single donor. General study points: Clones that got smaller from day 15 to 85 had even CD4/CD8, while clones growing later tipped toward CD4+. A subset of responding clones appeared in pre-infection memory, suggesting cross-reactive memory joined.

CDR3 size: 15 residues. V trimming: 5 bases; J trimming: 3 bases; junction bases outside the gene matches: 6. Germline-derived CDR1 and CDR2 are KGHDR and SFDVKD. Sequencing was done on a sample of PBMCs or a T cell subset sorted from them (not recorded which). The source is an adult woman who had mild COVID-19 (a few samples of this study predate the infection). Cell type and time point are not known. This chain joins TRBV24-1 and TRBJ2-3; 8 bases are a match to TRBD2. The CDR3 spells CATSVGTSGTDTQYF. The CDR3 bases are TGTGCCACCAGTGTCGGGACTAGTGGGACAGATACGCAGTATTTT.